The 8 T cell receptor beta chains below all came from one sample that was sequenced in a study of cytomegalovirus exposure and HLA in healthy donors. The PCR had 60 Vbeta and 13 Jbeta primers. TCRdb's copy holds only in-frame clones and misses some; the assay was immunoSEQ multiplex PCR. This table has fewer than 200,000 clones, 80% appearing once. The sequenced sample was PBMCs. The receptors shown here come from a boy under 18 in good health and CMV-seronegative.

The V and J genes are TRBV10-3 and TRBJ2-7; tentative D call: TRBD1 (6 bases). Between the trimmed V and J ends, which lost 4 bases and 3 bases, there was a span of 19 bases. CDR1 ENHRY and CDR2 SYGVKD come from the germline V gene. The CDR3 sequence is 16 residues long. CDR3 coding DNA: TGTGCCATCAGTGGGGGCTACAGGGAAGTAGTCTACGAGCAGTACTTC. Its translation: CAISGGYREVVYEQYF.

The chain has TRBV5-8 and TRBJ2-5, with 12 bases lining up with TRBD1. The CDR3 extends over 16 amino acids. Germline V gives CDR1 SGHTS, CDR2 YDEGEE. V shed 5 bases, J shed 3 bases, and the junction held 8 bases outside the gene matches. The DNA of the CDR3 is TGTGCCAGCAGATTACCGGGACAGGGGGCAAAAGAGACCCAGTACTTC. Translating it yields CASRLPGQGAKETQYF.

V is TRBV6-5 and J is TRBJ2-7; weak D call: TRBD1 (5 bases). The germline V gene has CDR1 MNHEY and CDR2 SVGAGI. The CDR3 has 14 amino acids. The V and J ends lost 5 bases and 6 bases respectively, with 17 bases between them. CDR3 in DNA: TGTGCCAGCAGTCGTTCAGGACAAGGAAGCGAGCAGTACTTC. Translation gives CASSRSGQGSEQYF.

The chain joins TRBV27 to TRBJ2-3; no definite D call. The V gene's germline CDR1 is MNHEY and CDR2 SMNVEV (reference sequence). This CDR3 region has 16 residues. Trimming removed 0 bases from V and 6 bases from J, with 16 bases in between. The CDR3 DNA is TGTGCCAGCAGTTTATCGGGCCTAACGGTAACGGATACGCAGTATTTT. This encodes CASSLSGLTVTDTQYF.

The CDR3 region is CASSPTHERELDNEQFF. Written as DNA, the CDR3 is TGTGCCAGCAGCCCGACGCACGAGCGGGAGCTCGACAATGAGCAGTTCTTC. The chain links TRBV7-2 to TRBJ2-1, with 8 bases that match TRBD2. V lost 5 bases, J lost 5 bases, and 14 bases stayed unmatched. The CDR3 loop spans 17 amino acids. Germline V gives CDR1 SGHTA, CDR2 FQGNSA. The complete variable domain, with remaining parts taken from reference TRBV7-2 and TRBJ2-1, reads GAGVSQSPSNKVTEKGKDVELRCDPISGHTALYWYRQSLGQGLEFLIYFQGNSAPDKSGLPSDRFSAERTGGSVSTLTIQRTQQEDSAVYLCASSPTHERELDNEQFFGPGTRLTVL.

This clone has only a few counts. The chain links TRBV30 to TRBJ1-2; the D is unclear. This CDR3 region has 11 residues. CDR1 is GTSNPN and CDR2 is SVGIG in the germline V gene (reference sequence). V gave up 0 bases and J gave up 9 bases, with 8 bases separating them. CDR3 in amino acids: CAWSVLPRYTF. In DNA form, the CDR3 reads TGTGCCTGGAGTGTACTTCCCCGCTACACCTTC.

J is TRBJ2-7 and V is TRBV30; a weak D match, TRBD2 (6 bases). The CDR3 has 14 residues. The germline CDR1 and CDR2 sequences are GTSNPN and SVGIG (reference sequence). With 6 bases removed from V and 2 bases from J, the gap between germline ends came to 17 bases. CDR3 region: CACEGGARTYEQYF. The CDR3 region has the DNA TGTGCCTGCGAGGGCGGGGCCAGAACCTACGAGCAGTACTTC. Looking up the rest from reference TRBV30 and TRBJ2-7 gives the full variable domain: SQTIHQWPATLVQPVGSPLSLECTVEGTSNPNLYWYRQAAGRGLQLLFYSVGIGQISSEVPQNLSASRPQDRQFILSSKKLLLSDSGFYLCACEGGARTYEQYFGPGTRLTVT.

This clone has only one observation. This chain connects TRBV19 to TRBJ2-1; 7 bases are shared with TRBD1. J gave up 3 bases and V 3 bases, and 5 bases lay outside the gene matches. Per the germline V gene, CDR1 is LNHDA and CDR2 is SQIVND (reference sequence). The CDR3 extends over 15 amino acids. CDR3 DNA sequence: TGTGCCAGTAGTATCCTACAGGGGAACTACAATGAGCAGTTCTTC. Translation gives CASSILQGNYNEQFF. Full variable domain (rest looked up from reference TRBV19 and TRBJ2-1): DGGITQSPKYLFRKEGQNVTLSCEQNLNHDAMYWYRQDPGQGLRLIYYSQIVNDFQKGDIAEGYSVSREKKESFPLTVTSAQKNPTAFYLCASSILQGNYNEQFFGPGTRLTVL.